These 27 T cell receptor beta chains were sequenced from one sample in a study of human T cells and chemical hapten exposure. TCRdb used MiXCR to reprocess the RACE reads, holding one entry per CDR3 protein. The table includes tens of thousands of distinct CDR3 sequences, around 9.5% detected once. Described time point: pre-sensitization, week 0. Treatment given: therapeutic diphenylcyclopropenone sensitization with weekly scalp DPC. The input for sequencing was whole blood, taken in connection with sensitization to the hapten diphenylcyclopropenone (DPC). The source of these receptors is a woman aged 40 to 49 with alopecia areata. Some clones in this sample may be carry-over from other donors' samples.

This clonotype has a count of ten or more. The chain employs TRBV20-1 and TRBJ2-4; 14 bases line up with TRBD2. This CDR3 has 19 residues. Germline V gives CDR1 DFQATT, CDR2 SNEGSKA (reference sequence). Trimming at V came to 0 bases and at J to 3 bases, leaving 10 bases not matched to a gene. For the CDR3, the DNA is TGCAGTGCTAGAGATTACAGACTAGCGGGGGGGCCCGGCAAAAACATTCAGTACTTC. Translating it yields CSARDYRLAGGPGKNIQYF.

This clonotype came up many times. The chain is built from TRBV4-1 and TRBJ1-6; 7 bases fit TRBD1. The germline V gene has CDR1 MGHRA and CDR2 YSYEKL. CDR3 size: 16 residues. Losses at the gene ends were 2 bases for V and 9 bases for J; bases not matched to a gene: 10. The DNA for the CDR3 is TGCGCCAGCAGCCAACGTGACAGGGTCCTATTTTCACCCCTCCACTTT. This encodes CASSQRDRVLFSPLHF.

This clonotype was recorded many times. The chain uses TRBV3-1 and TRBJ2-1, with D possibly TRBD1 on 5 matching bases. The CDR3 extends over 15 amino acids. The germline CDR1 and CDR2 sequences are LGHDT and YNNKEL (reference sequence). Trimming pared 1 base from V and 6 bases from J, leaving 13 bases between. The CDR3 loop reads CASSQVKLRGNEQFF. DNA of the CDR3: TGTGCCAGCAGCCAAGTCAAGCTTAGGGGCAATGAGCAGTTCTTC.

The chain has TRBV7-9 and TRBJ1-2; D possibly corresponds to TRBD1 (5 bases). CDR3 length: 12 amino acids. Germline assignment: CDR1 SEHNR and CDR2 FQNEAQ (reference sequence). Trimming left V 5 bases short and J 4 bases short, with 8 bases between. The CDR3 reads CASSRDLYGYTF. The CDR3, as DNA: TGTGCCAGCAGCCGGGACCTCTATGGCTACACCTTC. The full variable domain, rest sourced from reference TRBV7-9 and TRBJ1-2, is DTGVSQNPRHKITKRGQNVTFRCDPISEHNRLYWYRQTLGQGPEFLTYFQNEAQLEKSRLLSDRFSAERPKGSFSTLEIQRTEQGDSAMYLCASSRDLYGYTFGSGTRLTVV.

This clonotype was seen many times. V and J are TRBV6-2 or TRBV6-3 and TRBJ1-1; D is unresolved. This CDR3 region has 13 residues. CDR1 and CDR2 from the germline V gene are MNHEY and SVGEGT. Trimming cost V 6 bases and J 1 base, with 9 bases left between them. The CDR3 DNA is TGTGCCAGCAGAGAACCAGGGAACACTGAAGCTTTCTTT. Its protein product is CASREPGNTEAFF.

A few counts support this clonotype. The rearrangement joins TRBV7-2 to TRBJ1-6; TRBD1 matches at 8 bases. CDR3 length equals 16 residues. J lost 7 bases, V lost 5 bases, and 10 bases had no gene match. Germline V gene lookup returns CDR1 SGHTA and CDR2 FQGNSA. Written as DNA, the CDR3 is TGTGCCAGCAGCGACCAGACAGGGGCGCAGAATTCACCCCTCCACTTT. Encoded protein: CASSDQTGAQNSPLHF. The variable domain in full, with the rest retrieved from reference TRBV7-2 and TRBJ1-6, is GAGVSQSPSNKVTEKGKDVELRCDPISGHTALYWYRQSLGQGLEFLIYFQGNSAPDKSGLPSDRFSAERTGGSVSTLTIQRTQQEDSAVYLCASSDQTGAQNSPLHFGNGTRLTVT.

This clonotype showed up just a few times. V and J are TRBV4-2 and TRBJ1-2; 7 bases are shared with TRBD1. Germline lookup yields CDR1 LGHNA and CDR2 YNFKEQ. The V gene end was trimmed by 1 base and the J gene end by 3 bases; junction bases not matched to a gene: 11. CDR3 size: 17 residues. The CDR3 DNA follows: TGTGCCAGCAGCCAAGGGTTCGTGCAGGGGGACGACTATGGCTACACCTTC. It yields the protein CASSQGFVQGDDYGYTF.

At least ten counts were recorded for this clonotype. The rearrangement joins TRBV29-1 to TRBJ2-3, with 7 bases matching TRBD2. The CDR3 spans 15 residues. Germline CDR1 SQVTM, CDR2 ANQGSEA. Trimming removed 0 bases from V and 2 bases from J; junction bases left unmatched: 5. The CDR3 nucleotides read TGCAGCGTTGAAGATTCCGCGGGGGTCACAGATACGCAGTATTTT. Translated: CSVEDSAGVTDTQYF.

This clonotype was counted a few times. This rearrangement joins TRBV11-2 to TRBJ1-5; D is unresolved. The V gene's germline CDR1 is SGHAT and CDR2 FQNNGV. The CDR3 consists of 13 residues. V dropped 4 bases and J dropped 6 bases, with 10 bases sitting between them. In nucleotides, the CDR3 is TGTGCCAGCAGCTCCCTTTATGGTCAGCCCCAGCATTTT. Residues: CASSSLYGQPQHF.

This clonotype was counted many times. The chain carries TRBV18 and TRBJ1-1, with 7 bases identical to TRBD1. J lost 5 bases, V lost 5 bases, and 11 bases had no gene match. This CDR3 has 15 residues. Germline CDR1 reads KGHSH; CDR2 reads LQKENI. CDR3 residues: CASSGSHAQGTEAFF. Written as DNA, the CDR3 is TGTGCCAGCTCAGGATCGCATGCACAGGGGACTGAAGCTTTCTTT.

This clonotype was counted ten times or more. This chain uses TRBV28 with TRBJ2-7; no definite D call. Between the trimmed V and J ends, which lost 2 bases and 6 bases, there was a span of 11 bases. The CDR3 sequence is 13 residues long. From germline, CDR1 is MDHEN and CDR2 SYDVKM. CDR3 sequence: CASSLIRASEQYF. The CDR3, as DNA: TGTGCCAGCAGTTTAATTCGGGCTTCCGAGCAGTACTTC.

This clonotype appeared many times. The chain recombines TRBV7-9 with TRBJ2-7; tentatively, D is TRBD1 (6 bases). From germline, CDR1 is SEHNR and CDR2 FQNEAQ (reference sequence). This CDR3 is built from 15 residues. Between the trimmed V and J ends, which lost 5 bases and 0 bases, there was a span of 14 bases. The chain's CDR3 is CASSPGDISSYEQYF. For the CDR3, the DNA is TGTGCCAGCAGCCCTGGGGACATAAGCTCCTACGAGCAGTACTTC. The full variable domain, its missing parts supplied by reference TRBV7-9 and TRBJ2-7, is DTGVSQNPRHKITKRGQNVTFRCDPISEHNRLYWYRQTLGQGPEFLTYFQNEAQLEKSRLLSDRFSAERPKGSFSTLEIQRTEQGDSAMYLCASSPGDISSYEQYFGPGTRLTVT.

J is TRBJ2-3 and V is TRBV29-1, with D perhaps TRBD1 or TRBD2 (6 bases each). The CDR3 length is 14 residues. The germline V gene has CDR1 SQVTM and CDR2 ANQGSEA. Trimming left V 3 bases short and J 2 bases short, with 12 bases between. CDR3: CSVDPGAYTDTQYF. Here the CDR3 DNA reads TGCAGCGTTGATCCGGGGGCTTACACAGATACGCAGTATTTT.

This clonotype has just a few counts. The V and J genes are TRBV20-1 and TRBJ1-2; D possibly corresponds to TRBD1 (6 bases). V lost 6 bases and J lost 4, with 18 bases in between. There are 14 residues in the CDR3. Germline values: CDR1 DFQATT, CDR2 SNEGSKA (reference sequence). CDR3: CSAPNPGTPYGYTF. Here the CDR3 DNA reads TGCAGTGCCCCCAATCCAGGGACACCCTATGGCTACACCTTC.

This clonotype was counted a few times. The chain couples TRBV7-2 to TRBJ1-2, with D perhaps TRBD1 (6 bases). CDR1 and CDR2 from the germline V gene are SGHTA and FQGNSA. V lost 5 bases to trimming and J lost 4 bases, with 17 bases between them. The CDR3 is 15 amino acids. The CDR3 DNA is TGTGCCAGCAGCGCAGAAGGGGGAGATATCTATGGCTACACCTTC. Translating it yields CASSAEGGDIYGYTF.

A word on this clonotype: With a much larger clone just one base away, this may be a read error. The J gene is TRBJ2-2, the V gene TRBV6-2 or TRBV6-3, with 8 bases fitting TRBD1. Germline lookup yields CDR1 MNHEY and CDR2 SVGEGT. The CDR3 consists of 13 residues. V lost 6 bases to trimming and J lost 10 bases; unmatched junction nucleotides: 7. The CDR3 reads CASRSDRAEELFF. The CDR3 region has the DNA TGTGCCAGCAGATCGGACAGGGCCGAGGAGCTGTTTTTT.

The chain has TRBV27 and TRBJ2-7; perhaps TRBD1 as D (5 bases). Trimming took off 4 bases at V and 12 bases at J, with 13 bases between the two ends. The CDR3 totals 11 residues. Germline-derived CDR1 and CDR2 are MNHEY and SMNVEV (reference sequence). The CDR3 nucleotides are TGTGCCAGCAGTTATGGGGCCTACTCGTACTTC. The encoded protein is CASSYGAYSYF.

In its sample, this clonotype was seen many times. The chain employs TRBV7-2 and TRBJ2-3, with D perhaps matching TRBD2 (5 bases). Germline CDR1 is SGHTA and CDR2 is FQGNSA. This CDR3 has 13 residues. Trimming took off 3 bases at V and 5 bases at J, with 9 bases between the two ends. The CDR3, as DNA: TGTGCCAGCAGCTTCCTGGGAGTAGATACGCAGTATTTT. This codes for CASSFLGVDTQYF.

This clonotype was seen repeatedly, ten times or more. The chain has TRBV11-2 and TRBJ2-3; the D gene could be TRBD1 or TRBD2 (6 bases each). Germline V CDR1 and CDR2: SGHAT, FQNNGV. The CDR3 has 16 residues. With 5 bases removed from V and 0 bases from J, the gap between germline ends came to 15 bases. For the CDR3, the DNA is TGTGCCAGCAGCCTAGGAGGGGGGCCGAGCACAGATACGCAGTATTTT. Encoded protein: CASSLGGGPSTDTQYF.

This clonotype was counted between two and nine times. This chain joins TRBV7-2 and TRBJ2-7, with 9 bases identical to TRBD2. The CDR3 contains 16 residues. CDR1 is SGHTA and CDR2 is FQGNSA in the germline V gene. The trim removed 6 bases at V and 6 bases at J, leaving 15 bases unmatched. The CDR3 sequence is CASRSKLRTSVCEQYF. In nucleotides, the CDR3 is TGTGCCAGCAGATCAAAGCTGAGGACTAGCGTTTGCGAGCAGTACTTC.

The rearrangement joins TRBV7-2 to TRBJ2-7; a possible D gene is TRBD1 (5 bases). The CDR3 loop spans 15 amino acids. The germline gives CDR1 SGHTA, CDR2 FQGNSA. The V and J ends lost 3 bases and 0 bases respectively, with 12 bases between them. Here the CDR3 reads CASSFSQGLSYEQYF. In DNA form, the CDR3 reads TGTGCCAGCAGCTTTAGCCAGGGCCTCTCCTACGAGCAGTACTTC.

This clonotype has at least ten counts. The chain recombines TRBV30 with TRBJ1-2; tentative D call: TRBD1 (6 bases). Germline V gene lookup returns CDR1 GTSNPN and CDR2 SVGIG (reference sequence). The CDR3 extends over 13 amino acids. V was clipped by 0 bases and J by 8 bases, with 13 bases between them. The CDR3: CAWSVQQGIGYTF. The CDR3 DNA is TGTGCCTGGAGTGTACAACAGGGCATAGGCTACACCTTC.

This clonotype was recorded many times. J is TRBJ2-7 and V is TRBV6-6, with D possibly being TRBD1 or TRBD2 (5 bases each). CDR1 and CDR2 (germline): MNHNY, SVGAGI (reference sequence). The CDR3 has 13 residues. Deletions cut 6 bases from V and 3 bases from J, with 12 bases between. The CDR3 protein is CASSPRDGYEQYF. The CDR3 nucleotides read TGTGCCAGCAGCCCCCGGGACGGCTACGAGCAGTACTTC.

This clonotype was detected ten times or more. This chain uses TRBV9 with TRBJ2-5, with D tentatively TRBD1 (5 bases). V was cut by 0 bases and J by 0 bases, with 9 bases left in between. Germline CDR1 and CDR2: SGDLS and YYNGEE. The CDR3 runs 15 residues. In DNA, the CDR3 is TGTGCCAGCAGCGTAGCGCCAGGGTACCAAGAGACCCAGTACTTC. This sequence encodes CASSVAPGYQETQYF. Looking up the rest from reference TRBV9 and TRBJ2-5 gives the full variable domain: DSGVTQTPKHLITATGQRVTLRCSPRSGDLSVYWYQQSLDQGLQFLIQYYNGEERAKGNILERFSAQQFPDLHSELNLSSLELGDSALYFCASSVAPGYQETQYFGPGTRLLVL.

Points on this clonotype: It may be a read error: a sequence one base away is much more abundant. The chain links TRBV7-8 to TRBJ2-1, with 9 bases lining up with TRBD2. The germline V gene has CDR1 SGHVS and CDR2 FQNEAQ. This CDR3 contains 14 residues. With V trimmed by 10 bases and J by 5 bases, 9 bases remained unmatched. This CDR3 reads CATRPGTSNNEQFF. In nucleotides, the CDR3 is TGTGCCACCAGACCCGGGACTAGCAACAATGAGCAGTTCTTC.

This clonotype was observed at least ten times. J is TRBJ1-2 and V is TRBV20-1; possibly TRBD1 for D (5 bases). The CDR3 is made up of 15 amino acids. V lost 1 base, J lost 6 bases, and 18 bases lay in between. Germline-derived CDR1 and CDR2 are DFQATT and SNEGSKA (reference sequence). For the CDR3, the DNA is TGCAGTGCTAGAGGAATAGTTGGGGCCGTTAATGGCTACACCTTC. This sequence encodes CSARGIVGAVNGYTF.

The genes are TRBV27 and TRBJ1-1; 8 positions agree with TRBD1. Unmatched junction bases numbered 5, after V lost 2 bases and J lost 3 bases. The CDR3 sequence is 15 residues long. From germline, CDR1 is MNHEY and CDR2 SMNVEV (reference sequence). In nucleotides, the CDR3 is TGTGCCAGCAGTTTACAGACAGGGGTAGACACTGAAGCTTTCTTT. Protein: CASSLQTGVDTEAFF.